Only one count was recorded for the clone carrying this T cell receptor (beta chain). What it binds is not known. This CDR3 region has 15 residues. The germline V gene has CDR1 LGHNA and CDR2 YSLEER. V lost 1 base, J lost 7 bases, and 16 bases lay in between. The data were obtained in a study of OX40 agonist ivuxolimab in advanced cancers. Study at large: The patients' treatment was ivuxolimab, an agonistic anti-OX40 (CD134) antibody. Points from the study as a whole: Relative to CD4+, CD8+ T cells held more expanded clones on average.

Sequencing was performed with immunoSEQ multiplex PCR; in TCRdb, only in-frame clones are kept and a portion is missing. The table shows tens of thousands of clones, with roughly 87% occurring only once. Here the sequenced sample was CD4+ or CD8+ T cells sorted from blood, taken in a trial of the OX40 agonist ivuxolimab. The V call is TRBV4-3, the J call TRBJ1-2; no clear D. The TCR originated in an adult with an advanced solid tumor such as melanoma, head and neck, liver or kidney cancer. In DNA, the CDR3 is TGCGCCAGCAGCCAAGCCGCGTCCTACGAGGGTGGCTACACCTTC. Protein product: CASSQAASYEGGYTF.